The 32 T cell receptor beta chains in this list originate from one sample, sequenced in a study of blood T cell repertoires in COVID-19. Here immunoSEQ multiplex PCR was the method, and the copy in TCRdb shows in-frame clones only, minus some. The data hold about 67,000 clones, with 86% observed a single time. The sequencing sample was made of peripheral blood. All receptors come from a man aged 45-60 years with active COVID-19.

The gene calls are TRBV5-1 and TRBJ2-1; 9 nucleotides match TRBD1. The CDR3 loop spans 15 amino acids. V was pared by 4 bases and J by 3 bases, with 5 bases of the junction left unmatched. Germline V gene data show CDR1 as SGHRS and CDR2 as YFSETQ. The CDR3 DNA reads TGCGCCAGCAGCCCAATGACAGGGGGCTACAATGAGCAGTTCTTC. It specifies CASSPMTGGYNEQFF. The entire variable domain, with the rest obtained from reference TRBV5-1 and TRBJ2-1, is as follows: KAGVTQTPRYLIKTRGQQVTLSCSPISGHRSVSWYQQTPGQGLQFLFEYFSETQRNKGNFPGRFSGRQFSNSRSEMNVSTLELGDSALYLCASSPMTGGYNEQFFGPGTRLTVL.

The chain links TRBV24-1 to TRBJ2-5; 9 bases agree with TRBD2. Germline-derived CDR1 and CDR2 are KGHDR and SFDVKD. This CDR3 contains 17 residues. Unmatched junction bases numbered 8, after V lost 1 base and J lost 3 bases. DNA for the CDR3: TGTGCCACCAGTGATTTTCGGTCTAGCGGGATGAAAGAGACCCAGTACTTC. It translates to CATSDFRSSGMKETQYF.

This rearrangement joins TRBV3-1 (or the pseudogene TRBV3-2) to TRBJ2-2, with 7 nucleotides matching TRBD1. Germline V lookup: CDR1 LGHDT, CDR2 YNNKEL (reference sequence). The length of the CDR3 is 15 residues. The V and J ends lost 4 bases and 5 bases, in that order; junction bases with no gene match: 7. CDR3 nucleotides: TGTGCCAGCAGCCTACGGGCAGGGGGTACCGGGGAGCTGTTTTTT. Amino acids: CASSLRAGGTGELFF.

CDR3 sequence: CASSQDYWTSGGTETQYF. The DNA for the CDR3 is TGTGCCAGCAGCCAAGATTATTGGACTAGCGGGGGTACGGAGACCCAGTACTTC. The V and J genes are TRBV3-1 (or the pseudogene TRBV3-2) and TRBJ2-5; 13 bases agree with TRBD2. The CDR3 covers 18 residues. Trimming at V came to 0 bases and at J to 5 bases, leaving 9 bases not matched to a gene. Germline V CDR1 and CDR2: LGHDT, YNNKEL (reference sequence).

In DNA form, the CDR3 reads TGTGCCAGCAGCTTAGAGGGGACCCGGGGGAGCTACACCTTC. It translates to CASSLEGTRGSYTF. This rearrangement joins TRBV11-2 to TRBJ1-2; possibly TRBD1 for D (5 bases). There are 14 residues in the CDR3. V was shortened by 0 bases and J by 9 bases, with 14 bases between the two germline ends. Per germline, CDR1 SGHAT and CDR2 FQNNGV.

This clone was detected once. This rearrangement joins TRBV6-6 to TRBJ2-2; 7 nucleotides match TRBD1. From germline, CDR1 is MNHNY and CDR2 SVGAGI (reference sequence). The CDR3 consists of 15 residues. Unmatched junction bases numbered 11, after V lost 11 bases and J lost 2 bases. The CDR3 is CAGQIGDRNTGELFF. In DNA form, the CDR3 reads TGTGCCGGCCAGATAGGGGACAGAAACACCGGGGAGCTGTTTTTT.

The chain has TRBV27 and TRBJ1-4; 8 positions agree with TRBD1. Per the germline V gene, CDR1 is MNHEY and CDR2 is SMNVEV (reference sequence). The CDR3 consists of 14 residues. The ends lost 6 bases at V and 3 bases at J; junction bases unmatched: 3. The CDR3 nucleotides read TGTGCCAGCAGACAGACAGGGGCTAATGAAAAACTGTTTTTT. It encodes CASRQTGANEKLFF.

J is TRBJ2-7 and V is TRBV7-9, with 7 bases that match TRBD2. Germline CDR1 and CDR2: SEHNR and FQNEAQ (reference sequence). The CDR3 runs 14 residues. With 6 bases clipped from V and 6 bases from J, the junction kept 11 bases outside the gene matches. The CDR3 loop is CASSQRDRMGEQYF. For the CDR3, the DNA is TGTGCCAGCAGTCAGCGGGATCGGATGGGCGAGCAGTACTTC.

The chain combines TRBV19 with TRBJ2-7; no reliable D call. The CDR3 sequence is 14 residues long. Trimming cost V 4 bases and J 4 bases, with 14 bases left between them. CDR1 and CDR2 from the germline V gene are LNHDA and SQIVND (reference sequence). CDR3 protein: CASSRGLDSYEQYF. As DNA, the CDR3 is TGTGCCAGTAGTAGAGGCCTGGATTCATACGAGCAGTACTTC.

The V gene is TRBV6-2 or TRBV6-3, the J gene TRBJ1-5, with 9 nucleotides matching TRBD1. Germline V gene sequence: CDR1 MNHEY, CDR2 SVGEGT. Germline trimming cut 5 bases from V and 9 bases from J; bases unmatched to any gene: 14. There are 16 residues in the CDR3. CDR3 DNA sequence: TGTGCCAGCAGTACAGGACAGGGGCCGGGAACGGGGCCCCAGCATTTT. Translating it yields CASSTGQGPGTGPQHF.

The chain links TRBV25-1 to TRBJ2-3; 9 positions match TRBD1. Germline values: CDR1 MGHDK, CDR2 SYGVNS. The CDR3 runs 16 residues. V dropped 4 bases and J dropped 2; count of bases not matched to a gene: 7. CDR3 protein: CASSAGTGKFTDTQYF. CDR3 sequence (DNA): TGTGCCAGCAGTGCCGGGACAGGGAAATTCACAGATACGCAGTATTTT.

V is TRBV4-2 and J is TRBJ2-2, with 8 bases lining up with TRBD1. Losses at the gene ends were 5 bases for V and 0 bases for J; bases not matched to a gene: 5. The CDR3 sequence is 16 residues long. Germline V CDR1 and CDR2: LGHNA, YNFKEQ. The CDR3, as DNA: TGTGCCAGCAGCTCGATACAGGGGGCGAACACCGGGGAGCTGTTTTTT. Encoded protein: CASSSIQGANTGELFF.

The V call is TRBV9, the J call TRBJ1-2, with D perhaps matching TRBD1 (5 bases). The CDR3 has 14 amino acids. Trimming shortened V by 4 bases and J by 7 bases, and 17 bases separated the two germline ends. Germline CDR1 is SGDLS and CDR2 is YYNGEE. The CDR3 DNA follows: TGTGCCAGCAGCCAGGAACAGGTTGTTGGTGGCTACACCTTC. The encoded protein is CASSQEQVVGGYTF. The entire variable domain, with the rest obtained from reference TRBV9 and TRBJ1-2, is as follows: DSGVTQTPKHLITATGQRVTLRCSPRSGDLSVYWYQQSLDQGLQFLIQYYNGEERAKGNILERFSAQQFPDLHSELNLSSLELGDSALYFCASSQEQVVGGYTFGSGTRLTVV.

This rearrangement joins TRBV30 to TRBJ2-1; TRBD2 matches 12 bases. This CDR3 comprises 16 residues. V was pared by 3 bases and J by 4 bases, with 7 bases of the junction left unmatched. The germline V gene encodes CDR1 GTSNPN and CDR2 SVGIG (reference sequence). The CDR3 loop reads CAWRPSGRARYNEQFF. The CDR3 nucleotides are TGTGCCTGGAGGCCTAGCGGGAGGGCCCGGTACAATGAGCAGTTCTTC.

In its sample, this clone was seen once. The chain employs TRBV28 and TRBJ1-1; D unresolved. The CDR3 totals 12 residues. Trimming stripped 8 bases from V and 5 bases from J, with 12 bases between. Germline CDR1 MDHEN, CDR2 SYDVKM. The chain's CDR3 is CASVSLPTEAFF. Written as DNA, the CDR3 is TGTGCCAGCGTATCCCTCCCGACTGAAGCTTTCTTT.

The V and J genes are TRBV7-6 and TRBJ2-7, with 10 bases lining up with TRBD2. The CDR3 has 16 residues. The germline gives CDR1 SGHVS, CDR2 FNYEAQ. J was trimmed by 2 bases and V by 6 bases; bases with no gene match: 10. CDR3 coding DNA: TGTGCCAGCAGTCCCTCAGGACTAGCGGTCCCCTACGAGCAGTACTTC. Translated, it gives CASSPSGLAVPYEQYF.

This clone came up once. V gene TRBV7-2 combines with J gene TRBJ2-7, with 13 bases fitting TRBD2. Germline CDR1 SGHTA, CDR2 FQGNSA. V was pared by 0 bases and J by 3 bases, with 5 bases of the junction left unmatched. The CDR3 length is 17 residues. Here the CDR3 DNA reads TGTGCCAGCAGCTTAGCCCCGCGGACTAGCGGGGGCTACGAGCAGTACTTC. Encoded protein: CASSLAPRTSGGYEQYF.

Here the CDR3 DNA reads TGTGCCAGCAGCTTAGGTCTTCGCGGGCCGCTCTACAATGAGCAGTTCTTC. It encodes CASSLGLRGPLYNEQFF. The chain joins TRBV7-6 to TRBJ2-1, with D maybe TRBD2 (5 bases). The CDR3 totals 17 residues. The germline gives CDR1 SGHVS, CDR2 FNYEAQ. Trimming cost V 1 base and J 3 bases, with 16 bases left between them.

This chain links TRBV11-3 with TRBJ2-1; D ambiguous. CDR3 length: 12 amino acids. The germline V gene has CDR1 SGHNT and CDR2 YENEEA. Trimming left V 1 base short and J 10 bases short, with 8 bases between. The CDR3 DNA sequence: TGTGCCAGCAGCTTAGCTATGTCGGAGCAGTTCTTC. This sequence encodes CASSLAMSEQFF.

This clone has only a few counts. The rearrangement links TRBV21-1 to TRBJ2-5; the listed D gene, TRBD2, was not tested against the DNA. TRBV21-1 is a listed pseudogene. This CDR3 has 10 amino acids. The CDR3 sequence is CASKAPPQYF. The CDR3 DNA reads as TGTGCCAGCAAAGCCCCTCCCCAGTACTTC.

The chain is built from TRBV18 and TRBJ2-3; D may be TRBD2 (5 bases). CDR1 is KGHSH and CDR2 is LQKENI in the germline V gene. V was trimmed by 1 base and J by 2 bases, leaving 7 bases between them. CDR3 length: 14 residues. The CDR3 loop reads CASSPRRDTDTQYF. CDR3 sequence (DNA): TGTGCCAGCTCACCACGCCGGGACACAGATACGCAGTATTTT.

This clone was counted once. The gene calls are TRBV7-8 and TRBJ2-2; 8 bases line up with TRBD1. Germline V gives CDR1 SGHVS, CDR2 FQNEAQ. V gave up 1 base and J gave up 1 base; unmatched junction bases: 11. The CDR3 has 19 residues. The CDR3 region has the DNA TGTGCCAGCAGCTTAGAGGGCAGGGGGCGAGGGGAGAACACCGGGGAGCTGTTTTTT. Its translation: CASSLEGRGRGENTGELFF.

This clone was counted a few times. The genes are TRBV11-2 and TRBJ2-1, with 7 bases that match TRBD1. The CDR3 is 14 amino acids. Germline V lookup: CDR1 SGHAT, CDR2 FQNNGV. V trimming: 4 bases; J trimming: 4 bases; junction bases outside the gene matches: 4. The CDR3 loop is CASSSTGAYNEQFF. The DNA for the CDR3 is TGTGCCAGCAGCTCAACAGGGGCTTACAATGAGCAGTTCTTC.

The chain uses TRBV6-5 and TRBJ2-7; D is perhaps TRBD1 (5 bases). Trimming removed 5 bases from V and 0 bases from J, with 14 bases in between. CDR1 is MNHEY and CDR2 is SVGAGI in the germline V gene. The CDR3 length is 15 residues. The CDR3 coding sequence is TGTGCCAGCAGTCGCCTGTACCAGGGCTCCTACGAGCAGTACTTC. Translating gives CASSRLYQGSYEQYF.

J is TRBJ1-2 and V is TRBV5-6; a weak D match, TRBD1 (5 bases). V gave up 7 bases and J gave up 8 bases, with 15 bases separating them. CDR1 is SGHDT, CDR2 YYEEEE, per germline. The CDR3 consists of 12 residues. The CDR3 coding sequence is TGTGCCAGCGAACGGCGGAGGGGAGGCTACACCTTC. The encoded protein is CASERRRGGYTF.

This clone appeared once. This chain joins TRBV9 and TRBJ1-1; no firm D call. The germline V and J ends were trimmed by 0 bases and 11 bases, with 14 bases remaining between them. The CDR3 sequence is 13 residues long. Germline V lookup: CDR1 SGDLS, CDR2 YYNGEE. CDR3 sequence (DNA): TGTGCCAGCAGCGTAGGGGGAGCGGTTGGGGCTTTCTTT. The encoded protein is CASSVGGAVGAFF.

The chain employs TRBV6-1 and TRBJ2-1; TRBD1 matches at 10 bases. The CDR3 totals 15 residues. Trimming removed 2 bases from V and 8 bases from J; junction bases left unmatched: 6. Germline V gene data show CDR1 as MNHNS and CDR2 as SASEGT. The CDR3 loop is CASSERDRGSHEQFF. In DNA, the CDR3 is TGTGCCAGCAGTGAAAGGGACAGGGGTAGCCATGAGCAGTTCTTC.

The chain couples TRBV7-3 to TRBJ2-3; D is uncertain. This CDR3 is 14 amino acids long. Between the trimmed V and J ends, which lost 5 bases and 0 bases, there was a span of 9 bases. CDR1 SGHTA and CDR2 FQGTGA come from the germline V gene. CDR3 region: CASSPRSSTDTQYF. The CDR3 DNA reads TGTGCCAGCAGCCCGCGGAGCAGCACAGATACGCAGTATTTT.

The chain combines TRBV5-1 with TRBJ1-1; no clear D. This CDR3 comprises 13 residues. Germline-derived CDR1 and CDR2 are SGHRS and YFSETQ. V was clipped by 2 bases and J by 1 base, with 6 bases between them. The CDR3 loop is CASSFDKNTEAFF. In DNA, the CDR3 is TGCGCCAGCAGCTTTGACAAGAACACTGAAGCTTTCTTT.

This clone occurred once. The rearrangement uses TRBV3-1 (or the pseudogene TRBV3-2) and TRBJ1-1; possible D gene TRBD1, 5 bases. Trimming pared 11 bases from V and 4 bases from J, leaving 14 bases between. The CDR3 sequence is 12 residues long. CDR1 and CDR2 (germline): LGHDT, YNNKEL (reference sequence). DNA of the CDR3: TGTGCCGTAGGGAGGGGATTCACTGAAGCTTTCTTT. Encoded protein: CAVGRGFTEAFF.

V gene TRBV12-3 or TRBV12-4 combines with J gene TRBJ2-2, with D possibly TRBD2 on 6 matching bases. This CDR3 spans 13 amino acids. The germline V and J ends were trimmed by 11 bases and 0 bases, with 10 bases remaining between them. The CDR3 here is CAGGDANTGELFF. Here the CDR3 DNA reads TGTGCCGGAGGGGATGCGAACACCGGGGAGCTGTTTTTT.

V gene TRBV5-1 combines with J gene TRBJ1-2, with D maybe TRBD1 (5 bases). V dropped 6 bases and J dropped 0 bases, with 12 bases sitting between them. Germline CDR1 and CDR2: SGHRS and YFSETQ. This CDR3 is 14 amino acids long. CDR3 region: CASTPQGTNYGYTF. CDR3 nucleotide sequence: TGCGCCAGCACCCCCCAGGGTACTAACTATGGCTACACCTTC.